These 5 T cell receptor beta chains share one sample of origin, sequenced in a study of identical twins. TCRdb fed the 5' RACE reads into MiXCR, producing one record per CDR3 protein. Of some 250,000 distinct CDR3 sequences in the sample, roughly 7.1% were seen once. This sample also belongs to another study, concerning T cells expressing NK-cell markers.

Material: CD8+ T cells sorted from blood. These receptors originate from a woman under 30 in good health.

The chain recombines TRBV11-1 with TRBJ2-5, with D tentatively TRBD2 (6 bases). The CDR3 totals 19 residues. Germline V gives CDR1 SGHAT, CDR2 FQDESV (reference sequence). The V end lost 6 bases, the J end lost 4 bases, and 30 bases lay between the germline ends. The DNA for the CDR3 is TGTGCCAGCAGATCTCCGGGACGGACTAAGTGGGGTGAGACAGAGACCCAGTACTTC. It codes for CASRSPGRTKWGETETQYF.

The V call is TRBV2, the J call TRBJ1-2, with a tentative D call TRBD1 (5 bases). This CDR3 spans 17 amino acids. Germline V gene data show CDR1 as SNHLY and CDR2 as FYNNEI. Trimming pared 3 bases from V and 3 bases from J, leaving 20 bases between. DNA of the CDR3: TGTGCCAGCAGTGACTCCGCACGGGGGAGGGGTGACTATGGCTACACCTTC. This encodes CASSDSARGRGDYGYTF.

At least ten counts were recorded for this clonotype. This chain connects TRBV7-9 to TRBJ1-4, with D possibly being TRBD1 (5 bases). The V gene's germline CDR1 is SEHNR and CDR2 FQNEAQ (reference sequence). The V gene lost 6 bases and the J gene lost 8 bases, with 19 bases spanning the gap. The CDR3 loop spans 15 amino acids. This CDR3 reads CASSSTVIRGEKLFF. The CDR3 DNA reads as TGTGCCAGCAGTTCCACTGTGATTAGGGGCGAAAAACTGTTTTTT.

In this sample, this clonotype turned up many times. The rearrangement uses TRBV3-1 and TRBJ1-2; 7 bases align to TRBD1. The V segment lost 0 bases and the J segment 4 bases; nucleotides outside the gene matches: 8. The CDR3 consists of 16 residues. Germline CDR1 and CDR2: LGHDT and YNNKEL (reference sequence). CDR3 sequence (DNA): TGTGCCAGCAGCCAAGAAAGGGACAGCCTACCCTATGGCTACACCTTC. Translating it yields CASSQERDSLPYGYTF.

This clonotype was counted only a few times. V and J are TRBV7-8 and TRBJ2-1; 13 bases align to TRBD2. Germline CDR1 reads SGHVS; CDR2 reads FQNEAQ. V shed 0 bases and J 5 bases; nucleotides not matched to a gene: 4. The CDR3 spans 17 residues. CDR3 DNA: TGTGCCAGCAGCTTAGCGGGGACTAGCGGGGCTCACAATGAGCAGTTCTTC. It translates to CASSLAGTSGAHNEQFF.